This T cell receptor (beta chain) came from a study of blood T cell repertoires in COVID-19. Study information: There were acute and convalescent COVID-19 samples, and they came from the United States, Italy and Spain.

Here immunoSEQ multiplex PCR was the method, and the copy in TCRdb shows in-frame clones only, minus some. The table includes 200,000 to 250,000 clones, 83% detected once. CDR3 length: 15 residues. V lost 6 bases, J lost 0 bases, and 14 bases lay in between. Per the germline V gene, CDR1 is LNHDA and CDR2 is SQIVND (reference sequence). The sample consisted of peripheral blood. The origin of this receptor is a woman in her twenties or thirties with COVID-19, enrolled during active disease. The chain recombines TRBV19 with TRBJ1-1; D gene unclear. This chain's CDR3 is CASRQPQPLNTEAFF. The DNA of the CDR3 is TGTGCCAGTAGACAACCTCAACCCTTGAACACTGAAGCTTTCTTT.